A single sample is the source of the 5 T cell receptor beta chains below, sequenced in a study of T cells in Graves' hyperthyroidism and ophthalmopathy. RNA transcripts yielded amplified TCR beta CDR3 regions. The study used the HTBI primer set for a first-round RT-PCR of the TCR CDR3. Each CDR3 protein gets one entry after TCRdb re-called the multiplex PCR reads with MiXCR. The table records approximately 100,000 distinct CDR3 sequences, approximately 39% of them present only once. The sequencing sample was made of peripheral blood or thyroid tissue (not recorded which). The source of these receptors is a woman in her 30s with Graves' hyperthyroidism.

The chain links TRBV15 to TRBJ2-1; D tentatively fits TRBD1 or TRBD2 (5 bases each). Trimming took off 8 bases at V and 13 bases at J, with 21 bases between the two ends. The germline V gene has CDR1 LNHNV and CDR2 YYDKDF (reference sequence). This CDR3 is 13 amino acids long. CDR3 nucleotides: TGTGCCACCGGATCGGGACCGGAATCTCCTCAGTTCTTC. The encoded protein is CATGSGPESPQFF.

About this clonotype: This may come from a read error, since a much larger clone is one base off. V usage is TRBV15 and J usage is TRBJ1-5; D is possibly TRBD1 (5 bases). Germline V gene data show CDR1 as LNHNV and CDR2 as YYDKDF (reference sequence). CDR3 size: 14 residues. The DNA of the CDR3 is TGTGCCACCAGCCGGGGCCTTAGCAATCAGCCCCATCATTTT. Its translation: CATSRGLSNQPHHF. Combining the CDR3 with reference TRBV15 and TRBJ1-5 gives the whole variable domain DAMVIQNPRYQVTQFGKPVTLSCSQTLNHNVMYWYQQKSSQAPKLLFHYYDKDFNNEADTPDNFQSRRPNTSFCFLDIRSPGLGDTAMYLCATSRGLSNQPHHFGDGTRLSIL.

In DNA form, the CDR3 reads TGCAGTTCGAAGGGGGGAGAGACCCAGTACTTC. It specifies CSSKGGETQYF. The chain combines TRBV20-1 with TRBJ2-5, with D tentatively TRBD1 or TRBD2 (6 bases each). The CDR3 loop spans 11 amino acids. Trimming stripped 8 bases from V and 4 bases from J, with 11 bases between. Germline CDR1 is DFQATT and CDR2 is SNEGSKA (reference sequence).

This clonotype was seen a few times. The genes are TRBV18 and TRBJ1-5; no definite D call. The germline CDR1 and CDR2 sequences are KGHSH and LQKENI. Trimming pared 5 bases from V and 3 bases from J, leaving 8 bases between. This CDR3 region has 13 residues. The CDR3: CASSWELNQPQHF. The CDR3 nucleotides read TGTGCCAGCTCATGGGAACTCAATCAGCCCCAGCATTTT.

The sample holds many counts of this clonotype. The chain employs TRBV5-1 and TRBJ2-5; D may be TRBD2 (6 bases). The germline gives CDR1 SGHRS, CDR2 YFSETQ. Trimming removed 2 bases at V and 3 bases at J, with 11 bases between. This CDR3 contains 14 residues. The CDR3 here is CASSFGSGEETQYF. The CDR3 nucleotides read TGCGCCAGCAGCTTCGGGAGCGGAGAAGAGACCCAGTACTTC.